This TCR beta chain derives from a study of untreated major depressive disorder. General study points: Compared with controls, depressed patients showed more TRBV05-01 (Vbeta 5.1) usage in CD4+ T cells.

Participants with major medical conditions, Axis I/II comorbidities, regular medication or illicit drug use were excluded. Approximately 96% CD4+ purity was typical by flow cytometry. The table came from immunoSEQ multiplex PCR; TCRdb's copy has only in-frame clones and leaves some out. This table has approximately 12,000 clones, 80% to 95% appearing once. For this clone: The antigen is undetermined.

There are 17 residues in the CDR3. Per the germline V gene, CDR1 is MNHEY and CDR2 is SMNVEV (reference sequence). The ends lost 8 bases at V and 0 bases at J; junction bases unmatched: 13. Specimen: CD4+ T cells from PBMCs. The chain recombines TRBV27 with TRBJ1-2; 9 bases match TRBD1. This clonotype originated in a woman aged 25 to 45 with major depressive disorder. CDR3 loop: CASGRRDRDFSNYGYTF. The DNA of the CDR3 is TGTGCCAGCGGACGACGGGACAGGGATTTTTCTAACTATGGCTACACCTTC.